The 18 T cell receptor beta chains in this list originate from one sample, sequenced in a study of T cells in tuberculosis. After thawing and overnight rest, PBMC were stained with GMM-loaded CD1B tetramer, viability dye and anti-CD3 for sorting. CD1B tetramers were loaded with Rhodococcus equi-derived C32 glucose monomycolate. Only in-frame clones appear in the TCRdb table, and some are missing; sequencing was by immunoSEQ multiplex PCR. The data show some 90,000 clones, approximately 91% seen once. The sample was CD1b-GMM tetramer-negative cells sorted from PBMCs. The receptors were gathered from an adult woman with latent tuberculosis.

This clone occurred once. This chain joins TRBV19 and TRBJ1-6; TRBD1 agrees at 9 bases. V trimming: 7 bases; J trimming: 7 bases; junction bases outside the gene matches: 5. The germline CDR1 and CDR2 sequences are LNHDA and SQIVND (reference sequence). This CDR3 has 14 residues. The CDR3 is CASTAGQGNSPLHF. The CDR3 region has the DNA TGTGCCAGTACCGCCGGACAGGGGAATTCACCCCTCCACTTT.

In this sample, this clone turned up once. The V and J genes are TRBV7-8 and TRBJ2-5; possible D gene TRBD2, 6 bases. This CDR3 contains 16 residues. V was clipped by 4 bases and J by 4 bases, with 19 bases between them. Germline CDR1 and CDR2: SGHVS and FQNEAQ. This CDR3 is CASSSTRDSLRETQYF. Written as DNA, the CDR3 is TGTGCCAGCAGCTCCACTCGGGACTCGCTCCGAGAGACCCAGTACTTC.

The CDR3 nucleotides are TGCGCCAGCACCCACCCTAGACGGGAAACTGCAACTAATGAAAAACTGTTTTTT. This translates into CASTHPRRETATNEKLFF. This chain joins TRBV23-1 and TRBJ1-4; D call uncertain. TRBV23-1 is identified as an open reading frame with a role that is uncertain. V gave up 7 bases and J gave up 0 bases, with 21 bases separating them. This CDR3 region has 18 residues.

This chain connects TRBV5-1 to TRBJ2-5; D is possibly TRBD2 (5 bases). Germline CDR1 reads SGHRS; CDR2 reads YFSETQ. With 0 bases removed from V and 3 bases from J, the gap between germline ends came to 12 bases. The CDR3 consists of 15 residues. This chain's CDR3 is CASSLVTGNKETQYF. The CDR3, as DNA: TGCGCCAGCAGCTTGGTAACGGGGAACAAAGAGACCCAGTACTTC.

This clone was detected once. The chain carries TRBV4-2 and TRBJ2-3, with a weak D call TRBD2 (5 bases). V shed 4 bases and J shed 2 bases, with 16 bases lying between them. Germline assignment: CDR1 LGHNA and CDR2 YNFKEQ. This CDR3 is 16 amino acids long. CDR3 sequence (DNA): TGTGCCAGCAGCCCCACGGGCCCGGGGTACACAGATACGCAGTATTTT. Translating it yields CASSPTGPGYTDTQYF.

V and J are TRBV6-5 and TRBJ1-2; the D gene is possibly TRBD1 (6 bases). V lost 6 bases and J 6 bases, leaving 14 bases between the germline ends. CDR1 MNHEY and CDR2 SVGAGI come from the germline V gene. The CDR3 sequence is 13 residues long. The CDR3 region has the DNA TGTGCCAGCAGCTTACAGGGTCTCGATGGCTACACCTTC. Encoded protein: CASSLQGLDGYTF.

The chain carries TRBV12-5 and TRBJ1-1, with D maybe TRBD1 (6 bases). The CDR3 spans 14 residues. Per the germline V gene, CDR1 is LGHNT and CDR2 is FRNRAP. V lost 2 bases to trimming and J lost 7 bases, with 14 bases between them. CDR3 amino acids: CASGLTGMFREAFF. The CDR3 bases are TGTGCTAGTGGTTTGACAGGGATGTTCCGTGAAGCTTTCTTT.

J is TRBJ2-3 and V is TRBV5-6, with 7 bases fitting TRBD2. The CDR3 is made up of 15 amino acids. Germline V CDR1 and CDR2: SGHDT, YYEEEE. The V gene end was trimmed by 4 bases and the J gene end by 2 bases; junction bases not matched to a gene: 7. CDR3 DNA sequence: TGTGCCAGCAGCCGGCGGGGGAGGATCACAGATACGCAGTATTTT. This translates into CASSRRGRITDTQYF.

This clone was picked up one time. The CDR3 nucleotides are TGTGCCAGCAGCCTCGGGGCGGGGGGGCAGGAGACCCAGTACTTC. This translates into CASSLGAGGQETQYF. The chain recombines TRBV7-8 with TRBJ2-5, with 9 bases matching TRBD2. V dropped 5 bases and J dropped 5; count of bases not matched to a gene: 9. CDR1 is SGHVS and CDR2 is FQNEAQ in the germline V gene. CDR3 length: 15 amino acids.

V is TRBV4-1 and J is TRBJ1-5; D is uncertain. The V end was cut by 0 bases, the J end by 4 bases, with 10 bases between. This CDR3 is built from 15 residues. CDR1 is MGHRA, CDR2 YSYEKL, per germline. The CDR3 sequence is CASSQDGGSNQPQHF. CDR3 in DNA: TGCGCCAGCAGCCAAGATGGCGGATCGAATCAGCCCCAGCATTTT.

This chain joins TRBV23-1 and TRBJ1-6, with a possible D match to TRBD1 (5 bases). TRBV23-1 is filed as an ORF, its function uncertain. The ends were cut back, 3 bases at V and 10 bases at J, with 13 bases in the middle. The CDR3 runs to 14 residues. The CDR3 sequence: CASSQNRKTSPLHF. CDR3 nucleotides: TGCGCCAGCAGTCAGAACAGGAAGACCTCACCCCTCCACTTT.

V usage is TRBV29-1 and J usage is TRBJ1-2, with 7 nucleotides matching TRBD1. The CDR3 consists of 15 residues. J lost 2 bases, V lost 3 bases, and 9 bases had no gene match. Germline V lookup: CDR1 SQVTM, CDR2 ANQGSEA. This CDR3 reads CSVEFELGQNYGYTF. Written as DNA, the CDR3 is TGCAGCGTTGAGTTTGAGCTGGGACAGAACTATGGCTACACCTTC. The full variable domain, in which reference TRBV29-1 and TRBJ1-2 provide the parts outside the CDR3, is SAVISQKPSRDICQRGTSLTIQCQVDSQVTMMFWYRQQPGQSLTLIATANQGSEATYESGFVIDKFPISRPNLTFSTLTVSNMSPEDSSIYLCSVEFELGQNYGYTFGSGTRLTVV.

This chain connects TRBV6-5 to TRBJ1-1; 10 bases line up with TRBD1. The V gene end was trimmed by 4 bases and the J gene end by 4 bases; junction bases not matched to a gene: 3. Germline CDR1 reads MNHEY; CDR2 reads SVGAGI. The CDR3 has 14 amino acids. The CDR3 DNA is TGTGCCAGCAGTTCGGGACAGGGGAGCACTGAAGCTTTCTTT. Translation: CASSSGQGSTEAFF.

V and J are TRBV9 and TRBJ1-3; D call uncertain. V lost 3 bases and J 0 bases, leaving 10 bases between the germline ends. This CDR3 region has 15 residues. Germline V gene lookup returns CDR1 SGDLS and CDR2 YYNGEE. The CDR3 DNA follows: TGTGCCAGCAGCGCACACCCAAGCTCTGGAAACACCATATATTTT. This codes for CASSAHPSSGNTIYF.

The chain links TRBV5-6 to TRBJ2-1, with unresolved D. The CDR3 loop spans 14 amino acids. V was trimmed by 2 bases and J by 2 bases, leaving 8 bases between them. From germline, CDR1 is SGHDT and CDR2 YYEEEE. CDR3: CASSFTATYNEQFF. As DNA, the CDR3 is TGTGCCAGCAGCTTTACAGCTACCTACAATGAGCAGTTCTTC.

This clone turned up a few times. V gene TRBV6-4 combines with J gene TRBJ2-1; possible D gene TRBD2, 7 bases. Trimming removed 3 bases at V and 5 bases at J, with 14 bases between. The CDR3 is 15 residues long. Germline CDR1 reads MRHNA; CDR2 reads SNTAGT. Here the CDR3 DNA reads TGTGCCAGCAGTGATTGGGGGGGGGCCGACAATGAGCAGTTCTTC. Encoded protein: CASSDWGGADNEQFF.

The V gene is TRBV30, the J gene TRBJ2-1; D is possibly TRBD1 (6 bases). With 5 bases removed from V and 0 bases from J, the gap between germline ends came to 17 bases. This CDR3 comprises 16 residues. Germline CDR1 GTSNPN, CDR2 SVGIG (reference sequence). In nucleotides, the CDR3 is TGTGCCTGGGGGGGCCGTGGACAGCACTCCTACAATGAGCAGTTCTTC. Its protein product is CAWGGRGQHSYNEQFF.

This clone has only one observation. The junction departs from the called germline gene at one end, perhaps through a read error. The chain links TRBV6-1 to TRBJ2-3; no clear D gene. Germline V CDR1 and CDR2: MNHNS, SASEGT. The CDR3 contains 11 residues. CDR3 residues: CASSDSVKLDF. CDR3 DNA sequence: TGTGCCAGCAGTGATTCCGTCAAGCTGGATTTT.